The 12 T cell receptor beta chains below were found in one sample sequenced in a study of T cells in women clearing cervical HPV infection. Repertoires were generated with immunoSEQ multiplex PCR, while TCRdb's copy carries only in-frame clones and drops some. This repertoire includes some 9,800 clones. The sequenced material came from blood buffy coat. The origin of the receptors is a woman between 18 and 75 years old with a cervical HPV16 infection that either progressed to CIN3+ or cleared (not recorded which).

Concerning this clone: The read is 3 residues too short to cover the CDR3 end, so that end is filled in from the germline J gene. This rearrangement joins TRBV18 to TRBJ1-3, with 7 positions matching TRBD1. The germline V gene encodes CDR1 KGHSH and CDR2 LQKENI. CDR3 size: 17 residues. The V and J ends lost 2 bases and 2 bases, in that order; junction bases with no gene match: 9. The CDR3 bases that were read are TGTGCCAGCTCACCAGCACAGGGGTCTACCCCTGGAAACACC. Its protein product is CASSPAQGSTPGNT. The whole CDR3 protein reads CASSPAQGSTPGNTIYF.

CDR3: CASSFRGTAYQETQYF. CDR3 DNA (partial): TGCGCCAGCAGCTTTCGGGGGACGGCGTACCAAGAGACC. The gene calls are TRBV5-1 and TRBJ2-5; a weak D match, TRBD2 (6 bases). The read gets to within 3 residues of the CDR3 end, and the germline J gene fills in the rest. Germline values: CDR1 SGHRS, CDR2 YFSETQ. Deletions cut 2 bases from V and 0 bases from J, with 14 bases between. The length of the CDR3 is 16 residues. The full variable domain, completed using reference TRBV5-1 and TRBJ2-5, is KAGVTQTPRYLIKTRGQQVTLSCSPISGHRSVSWYQQTPGQGLQFLFEYFSETQRNKGNFPGRFSGRQFSNSRSEMNVSTLELGDSALYLCASSFRGTAYQETQYFGPGTRLLVL.

The chain's CDR3 is CASSPGSFNEQYF. The CDR3 DNA, read in part, is TGTGCCAGCAGCCCAGGGAGTTTTAACGAG. This chain uses TRBV7-6 with TRBJ2-7; perhaps D is TRBD1 or TRBD2 (5 bases each). The read ends 3 residues before the CDR3 terminus; that terminus is restored from the germline J gene. V lost 5 bases and J lost 5, with 13 bases in between. Germline CDR1 SGHVS, CDR2 FNYEAQ. The CDR3 runs to 13 residues.

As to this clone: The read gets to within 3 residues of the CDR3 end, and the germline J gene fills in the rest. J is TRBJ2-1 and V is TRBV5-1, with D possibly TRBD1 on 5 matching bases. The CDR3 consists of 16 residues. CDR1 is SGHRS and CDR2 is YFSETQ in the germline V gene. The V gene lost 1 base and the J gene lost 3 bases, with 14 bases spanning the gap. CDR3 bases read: TGCGCCAGCAGCTTGCAAGAAGGGGCGAGCTACAATGAG. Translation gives CASSLQEGASYNE. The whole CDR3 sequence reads CASSLQEGASYNEQFF.

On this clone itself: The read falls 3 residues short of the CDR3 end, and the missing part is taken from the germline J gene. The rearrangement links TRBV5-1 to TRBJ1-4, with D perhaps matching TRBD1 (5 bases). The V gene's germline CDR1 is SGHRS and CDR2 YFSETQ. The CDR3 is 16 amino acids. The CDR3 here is CASSLESGSGANVLFF. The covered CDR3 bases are TGCGCCAGCAGCTTGGAGTCGGGCTCTGGGGCCAACGTA.

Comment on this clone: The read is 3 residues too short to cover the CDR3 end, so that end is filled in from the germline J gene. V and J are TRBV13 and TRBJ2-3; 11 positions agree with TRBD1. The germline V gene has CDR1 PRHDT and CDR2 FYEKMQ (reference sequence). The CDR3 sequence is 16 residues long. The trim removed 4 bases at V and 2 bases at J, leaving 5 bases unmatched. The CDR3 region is CASSSGTGGFTDTQYF. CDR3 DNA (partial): TGTGCCAGCAGCTCCGGGACAGGGGGTTTCACAGATACG.

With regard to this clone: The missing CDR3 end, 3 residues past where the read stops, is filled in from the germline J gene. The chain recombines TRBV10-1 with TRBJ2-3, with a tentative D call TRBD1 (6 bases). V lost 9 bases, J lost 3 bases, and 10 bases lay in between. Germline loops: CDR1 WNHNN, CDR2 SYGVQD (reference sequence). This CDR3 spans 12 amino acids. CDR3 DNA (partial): TGCGCCAGGGGGGCCTCGACAGATACG. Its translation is CARGASTDT. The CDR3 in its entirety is CARGASTDTQYF.

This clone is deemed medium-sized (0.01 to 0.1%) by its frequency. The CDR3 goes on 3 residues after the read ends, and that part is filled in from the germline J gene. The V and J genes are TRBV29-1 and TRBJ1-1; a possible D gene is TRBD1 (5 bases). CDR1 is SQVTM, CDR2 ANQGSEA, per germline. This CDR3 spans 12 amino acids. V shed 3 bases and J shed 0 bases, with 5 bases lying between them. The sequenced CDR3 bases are TGCAGCGTTGACAGGGTGAACACTGAA. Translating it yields CSVDRVNTE. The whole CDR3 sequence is CSVDRVNTEAFF.

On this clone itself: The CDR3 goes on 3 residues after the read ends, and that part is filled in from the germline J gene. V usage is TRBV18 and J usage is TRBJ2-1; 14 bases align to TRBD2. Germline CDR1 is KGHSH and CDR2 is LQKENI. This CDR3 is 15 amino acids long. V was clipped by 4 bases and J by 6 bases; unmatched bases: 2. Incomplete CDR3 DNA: TGTGCCAGCTCACTGGGACTAGCGGGGGCCAATGAG. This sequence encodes CASSLGLAGANE. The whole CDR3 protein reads CASSLGLAGANEQFF.

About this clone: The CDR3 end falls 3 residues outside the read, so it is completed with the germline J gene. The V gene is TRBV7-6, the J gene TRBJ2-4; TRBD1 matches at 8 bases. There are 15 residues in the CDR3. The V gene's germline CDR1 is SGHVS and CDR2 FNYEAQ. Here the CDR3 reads CASSLRTGPTGGQYF. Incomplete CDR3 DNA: TGTGCCAGCAGCTTAAGGACAGGGCCTACTGGAGGT. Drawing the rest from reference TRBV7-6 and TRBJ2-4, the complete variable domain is GAGVSQSPRYKVTKRGQDVALRCDPISGHVSLYWYRQALGQGPEFLTYFNYEAQQDKSGLPNDRFSAERPEGSISTLTIQRTEQRDSAMYRCASSLRTGPTGGQYFGAGTRLSVL.

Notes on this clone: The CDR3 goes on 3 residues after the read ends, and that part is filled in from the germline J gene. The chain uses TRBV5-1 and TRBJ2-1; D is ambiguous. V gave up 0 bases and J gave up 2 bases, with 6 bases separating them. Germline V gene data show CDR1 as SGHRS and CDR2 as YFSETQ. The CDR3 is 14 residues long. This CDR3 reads CASSLGATYNEQFF. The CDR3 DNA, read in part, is TGCGCCAGCAGCTTGGGGGCTACCTACAATGAG.

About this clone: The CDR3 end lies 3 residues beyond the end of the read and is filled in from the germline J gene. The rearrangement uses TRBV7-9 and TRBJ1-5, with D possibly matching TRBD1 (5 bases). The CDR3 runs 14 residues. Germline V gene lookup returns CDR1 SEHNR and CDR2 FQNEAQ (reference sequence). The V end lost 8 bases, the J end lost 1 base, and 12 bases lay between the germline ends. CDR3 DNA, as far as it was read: TGTGCCAGCGCGGGGGGACGGAGCAATCAGCCC. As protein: CASAGGRSNQP. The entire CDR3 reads CASAGGRSNQPQHF.